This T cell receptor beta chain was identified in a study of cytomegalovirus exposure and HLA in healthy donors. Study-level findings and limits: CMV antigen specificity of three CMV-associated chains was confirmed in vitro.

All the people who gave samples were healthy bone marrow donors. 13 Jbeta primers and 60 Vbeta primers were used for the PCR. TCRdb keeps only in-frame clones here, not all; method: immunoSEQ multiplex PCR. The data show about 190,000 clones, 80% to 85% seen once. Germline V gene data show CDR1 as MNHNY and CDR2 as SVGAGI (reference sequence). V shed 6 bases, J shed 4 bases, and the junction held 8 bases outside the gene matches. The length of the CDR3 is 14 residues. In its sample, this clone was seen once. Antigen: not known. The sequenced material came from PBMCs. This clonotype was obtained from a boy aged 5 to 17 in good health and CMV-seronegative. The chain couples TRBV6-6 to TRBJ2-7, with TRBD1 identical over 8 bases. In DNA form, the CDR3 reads TGTGCCAGCAGGGGGGCGGGACAGGTTTACGAGCAGTACTTC. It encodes CASRGAGQVYEQYF.